The text below deals with one T cell receptor (beta chain). Its antigen is not identified. Germline lookup yields CDR1 GTSNPN and CDR2 SVGIG (reference sequence). V gave up 2 bases and J gave up 2 bases, with 7 bases separating them. The length of the CDR3 is 14 residues. Sequenced by immunoSEQ multiplex PCR; TCRdb stores in-frame clones only, minus some. Of roughly 58,000 clones in the sample, 90% to 95% were seen once. This sample is drawn from a study of early stage breast cancer tumors. Study context: About 70% of the 16 invasive tumors were ER+, PR+ and HER2-.

The study's findings and limits: Enriched TCRB sequences shared across patients were mostly commonly generated sequences.

Sequenced sample: blood. The V gene is TRBV30, the J gene TRBJ2-6, with no clear D. This TCR was recovered from a person aged 70 to 85 with breast cancer. This CDR3 reads CAWSPTAGANVLTF. The CDR3, as DNA: TGTGCCTGGAGTCCCACGGCTGGGGCCAACGTCCTGACTTTC.